This TCR beta chain was documented in a study of blood T cell repertoires in COVID-19. Method: immunoSEQ multiplex PCR; TCRdb's copy keeps in-frame clones and lacks some. The table records a few hundred thousand clones, approximately 91% of them present only once. The source of this sequence is a woman in her forties who had recovered from COVID-19. Material: PBMCs or T cells enriched from blood (not recorded which).

The CDR3 loop is CASSSGVATKNIQYF. The CDR3 DNA sequence: TGTGCCAGTAGCTCCGGGGTAGCGACCAAAAACATTCAGTACTTC. The chain couples TRBV19 to TRBJ2-4, with D possibly TRBD2 on 5 matching bases. Trimming left V 6 bases short and J 2 bases short, with 14 bases between. The CDR3 consists of 15 residues. Germline loops: CDR1 LNHDA, CDR2 SQIVND (reference sequence).